The 13 T cell receptor beta chains below were found in one sample sequenced in a study of T cell repertoires in cytomegalovirus infection. From the reads, TCRdb called clonotypes with MiXCR, one entry per CDR3 protein. The sample has roughly 860,000 distinct CDR3 sequences, approximately 29% seen once. These receptors' antigens are unknown. Sequencing used cultured CD8+ T cells from PBMCs, obtained from culture after CMV antigen stimulation. Receptor source: a human donor in good health (CMV status not recorded). Some clones in this sample may be carry-over from other donors' samples.

V usage is TRBV6-5 and J usage is TRBJ2-7; D assignment may be TRBD1 or TRBD2 (5 bases each). Between the trimmed V and J ends, which lost 2 bases and 0 bases, there was a span of 8 bases. This CDR3 comprises 14 residues. In germline, CDR1 is MNHEY, CDR2 SVGAGI. The CDR3 loop reads CASSYEGSSYEQYV. As DNA, the CDR3 is TGTGCCAGCAGTTACGAGGGGAGCTCCTACGAGCAGTACGTC.

This clonotype was seen at least ten times. The chain uses TRBV7-2 and TRBJ2-5; 8 bases fit TRBD2. After removal of 5 bases from V and 4 bases from J, the junction contained 9 bases not matched to a gene. CDR3 length: 15 residues. Germline V gene sequence: CDR1 SGHTA, CDR2 FQGNSA. In DNA, the CDR3 is TGTGCCAGCAGCCTAAATGGACGGGAGGGAGAGACCCAGTACTTC. It specifies CASSLNGREGETQYF.

J is TRBJ1-5 and V is TRBV12-3 or TRBV12-4, with D maybe TRBD1 (5 bases). This CDR3 is built from 16 residues. Trimming shortened V by 3 bases and J by 3 bases, and 15 bases separated the two germline ends. CDR3 DNA: TGTGCCAGCAGTTTCGCCACAGGCCGATTCAATCAGCCCCAGCATTTT. It codes for CASSFATGRFNQPQHF.

This clonotype has just a few counts. CDR3: CASSLLPSGGWQETQYF. The CDR3 DNA sequence: TGTGCCAGCAGTTTATTGCCTAGCGGGGGATGGCAAGAGACCCAGTACTTC. The rearrangement joins TRBV27 to TRBJ2-5; 10 bases line up with TRBD2. The CDR3 runs 17 residues. V lost 1 base to trimming and J lost 2 bases; unmatched junction nucleotides: 7. Germline-derived CDR1 and CDR2 are MNHEY and SMNVEV (reference sequence).

The chain employs TRBV27 and TRBJ2-7; 8 positions agree with TRBD1. Germline V gives CDR1 MNHEY, CDR2 SMNVEV (reference sequence). J lost 0 bases, V lost 5 bases, and 6 bases had no gene match. The length of the CDR3 is 15 residues. The CDR3, as DNA: TGTGCCAGCAGTCCCCTCGGACAGGGCTCCTACGAGCAGTACGTC. Translated, it gives CASSPLGQGSYEQYV.

This clonotype was counted ten times or more. The genes are TRBV7-6 and TRBJ2-1; the D gene is possibly TRBD2 (5 bases). This CDR3 region has 17 residues. The germline V gene has CDR1 SGHVS and CDR2 FNYEAQ. Trimming stripped 0 bases from V and 1 base from J, with 13 bases between. The CDR3 here is CASSLAGAEPSYNEQFF. In nucleotides, the CDR3 is TGTGCCAGCAGCTTAGCCGGAGCGGAACCTTCCTACAATGAGCAGTTCTTC.

This clonotype occurred a few times. The chain links TRBV5-1 to TRBJ2-7; D remains ambiguous. Germline assignment: CDR1 SGHRS and CDR2 YFSETQ. Trimming cost V 6 bases and J 6 bases, with 19 bases left between them. The CDR3 is 14 residues long. The CDR3 loop reads CASIRSSLVCEQYV. The DNA of the CDR3 is TGCGCCAGCATACGTTCATCCCTAGTCTGCGAGCAGTACGTC.

The chain uses TRBV4-3 and TRBJ2-2; D gene uncertain. The V gene's germline CDR1 is LGHNA and CDR2 YSLEER. The CDR3 consists of 12 residues. With 8 bases removed from V and 3 bases from J, the gap between germline ends came to 7 bases. DNA of the CDR3: TGCGCCAGCGGGGAAGACACCGGGGAGCTGTTTTTT. Encoded protein: CASGEDTGELFF.

This clonotype was counted between two and nine times. The rearrangement joins TRBV12-5 to TRBJ1-1; 7 bases map to TRBD1. Trimming cost V 7 bases and J 0 bases; bases outside gene matches: 5. The CDR3 consists of 14 residues. Germline CDR1 reads LGHNT; CDR2 reads FRNRAP. DNA for the CDR3: TGTGCTAGTGCAGGGGGGTCCATGAACACTGAAGCTTTCTTT. Its protein is CASAGGSMNTEAFF.

The chain employs TRBV7-9 and TRBJ2-7, with D possibly being TRBD1 (5 bases). V was shortened by 5 bases and J by 5 bases, with 19 bases between the two germline ends. From germline, CDR1 is SEHNR and CDR2 FQNEAQ (reference sequence). This CDR3 region has 15 residues. The CDR3 sequence is CASSASLQGAHEQYF. The CDR3, as DNA: TGTGCCAGCAGCGCGTCCCTGCAGGGTGCCCACGAGCAGTACTTC.

Only a few counts were recorded for this clonotype. The chain joins TRBV19 to TRBJ2-3, with 8 bases lining up with TRBD2. V shed 5 bases, J shed 2 bases, and the junction held 12 bases outside the gene matches. This CDR3 has 17 residues. Germline CDR1 reads LNHDA; CDR2 reads SQIVND (reference sequence). The CDR3 loop reads CASSLWAGGAATDTQYF. As DNA, the CDR3 is TGTGCCAGTAGTTTATGGGCCGGGGGGGCCGCCACAGATACGCAGTATTTT.

V usage is TRBV9 and J usage is TRBJ2-3; possibly TRBD2 for D (5 bases). With 2 bases removed from V and 5 bases from J, the gap between germline ends came to 15 bases. Germline CDR1 reads SGDLS; CDR2 reads YYNGEE. There are 15 residues in the CDR3. CDR3 protein: CASSVEGPMGDTQYF. CDR3 sequence (DNA): TGTGCCAGCAGCGTCGAGGGTCCTATGGGAGATACGCAGTATTTT.

The chain has TRBV13 and TRBJ2-7; 10 positions agree with TRBD1. Germline V gene lookup returns CDR1 PRHDT and CDR2 FYEKMQ (reference sequence). After removal of 4 bases from V and 0 bases from J, the junction contained 3 bases not matched to a gene. There are 15 residues in the CDR3. CDR3 in DNA: TGTGCCAGCAGCTCCGGGACAGGGGCCTCCTACGAGCAGTACGTC. Its translation: CASSSGTGASYEQYV.